What follows describes a single T cell receptor beta chain. This clonotype was found a few times. Its specific antigen is unknown. Within one base of it there is no much larger clone, and no base qualities were kept. The listed sequencing device is Illumina HiSeq 2500. Quantitative 5'-RACE with molecular barcodes was the method used to prepare the TCR beta libraries. Concerning the study's data processing: A new computational method, built on a probabilistic model of VDJ rearrangement, was used to identify disease-linked TCR variants. TCRdb redid the processing of the public reads, applying fastp at Q25 and MiXCR, and retained in-frame beta chains. CDR3 protein duplicates are merged, each entry listing the most common genes and DNA. The V and J calls were determined by TCRdb, not by the authors. Within this sample are fewer than 400,000 distinct CDR3 sequences, with 6.5% to 10% of them counted one time only. The ten largest clones add up to about 15% of the sample.

Its CDR3 holds 11 amino acids, cysteine through phenylalanine. CDR3 DNA only is kept here, 33 bases in frame from base 1. At the junction V is shortened by 7 bases and J by 5 bases, with 9 bases in between. The germline V gene specifies SQVTM as CDR1 and ANQGSEA as CDR2. The data were obtained in a study of CD8 T cells in ankylosing spondylitis listed by TCRdb under 2017. Background for the entire study: The study profiled T cell receptor beta repertoires in healthy donors and ankylosing spondylitis patients to find disease-linked TCR variants. The full study cohort comprised about 25 ankylosing spondylitis patients and over a hundred healthy donors. Samples of peripheral blood were taken, and for ankylosing spondylitis patients, synovial fluid was collected as well.

Study-wide conclusions, independent of this receptor: According to the report, matched synovial fluid samples from ankylosing spondylitis patients were significantly enriched for the disease-linked clones. The disease-linked clones showed a CD8+ phenotype and occurred at relatively low frequencies in peripheral blood. Blood from ankylosing spondylitis patients appeared to be characterized by a TCR beta motif made up of under ten highly homologous amino acid variants. Some motif variants had previously been reported in the synovial fluid and blood of reactive arthritis patients, which suggests shared mechanisms of disease initiation.

The clonotype was recovered from a male donor with ankylosing spondylitis. The chain joins TRBV29-1 to TRBJ2-1; TRBD2 is a weak D gene call, 6 bases matching. The sample comprised blood, either unsorted or a sorted T cell fraction (not recorded which). The CDR3 protein: CSAERDNEQFF. The nucleotide sequence reads TGCAGCGCCGAGCGGGACAATGAGCAGTTCTTC.